Listed here is a single T cell receptor (beta chain). Antigen specificity is unknown. This sample is part of a study of chemoradiotherapy in HPV16-positive cancers. Repeated repertoire sampling spanned the course of chemoradiotherapy. V lost 2 bases to trimming and J lost 7 bases, with 14 bases between them. Per germline, CDR1 SGHAT and CDR2 FQNNGV. CDR3 length equals 15 residues. Measured with immunoSEQ multiplex PCR; TCRdb has only the in-frame clones, and not every one. This repertoire shows 9,000 or so clones, roughly nine tenths found once; its top ten account for roughly an eighth. Study-wide findings and caveats: HPV-specific T cells were functionally defined from only a couple of HPV16-positive patients. HPV-responsive T-cell expansion during chemoradiotherapy was linked to improved recurrence-free survival in HPV16-positive patients.

This chain links TRBV11-2 with TRBJ1-4, with D possibly matching TRBD1 (5 bases). The source material was blood, sampled from a patient who underwent chemoradiotherapy. The source is a human donor with HPV-associated anogenital cancer. The CDR3 nucleotides are TGTGCCAGCAGCTTACGAGGCAGGGTGATTGAAAAACTGTTTTTT. This translates into CASSLRGRVIEKLFF.